This T cell receptor beta chain was sequenced in a study of T cells in Graves' hyperthyroidism and ophthalmopathy. Study conclusions and caveats: By a 13 V-J model, ophthalmopathy was set apart from stable hyperthyroidism. Also found in blood were most expanded thyroid clonotypes above 0.001.

This sample holds PBMCs from roughly 10 ml fresh peripheral blood. It was RNA transcripts that yielded the amplified TCR beta CDR3 regions. The TCR CDR3 first-round RT-PCR relied on the HTBI primer set. A single record per CDR3 protein comes from TCRdb applying MiXCR to the multiplex PCR reads. This table holds nearly 600,000 distinct CDR3 sequences, about 15% found once. The table lists this clonotype with many counts. No antigen is known for it. The CDR3 consists of 15 residues. CDR1 and CDR2 (germline): MDHEN, SYDVKM. Trimming removed 4 bases from V and 5 bases from J, with 17 bases in between. The receptor comes from a woman aged 25 to 39 with Graves' hyperthyroidism that later progressed to Graves' ophthalmopathy. The chain is built from TRBV28 and TRBJ2-5, with D tentatively TRBD1 (7 bases). Sample: blood. This CDR3 is CASSSAGQSAETQYF. In nucleotides, the CDR3 is TGTGCCAGCAGTTCGGCGGGACAGTCGGCGGAGACCCAGTACTTC.